This TCR beta chain is from a study of spatial heterogeneity in lung cancer (dated by TCRdb to between 2018 and 2021). For the wider study: The donors were 65 to 90 patients from the lung TRACERx cohort who had early-stage, untreated non-small cell lung cancer. Follow-up PBMC samples were sequenced whenever available, and the median time to follow-up was two to three years after resection. More beta-chain than alpha-chain transcripts were consistently detected, likely reflecting higher beta-chain transcript abundance. In the raw uncorrected reads, each unique combination of TCR and UMI appeared on average more than ten times. In non-small cell lung cancer, the study made a quantitative comparison of TCR alpha and beta repertoires among multiple tumor regions, matched nontumor lung and blood. TCR repertoire features were related to nonsynonymous mutation counts determined by whole-exome sequencing of tumor tissue. Both alpha and beta chains were TCR-sequenced in hundreds of tumor regions, approximately 67 matched nontumor lung samples and around 50 PBMC samples obtained at surgery.

The library was built by means of 5' RACE. The sample was run on a NextSeq 500. In the TCR library protocol, a unique molecular identifier was attached to each TCR cDNA molecule so that PCR and sequencing errors could be corrected. The authors' pipeline ran thus. TCR identification, UMI-based error correction and CDR3 extraction were all carried out with Decombinator tools. TCRs above a frequency of 2 per 1,000, corresponding to the top 1% of the tumor frequency distribution, were defined as expanded. Each repertoire was subsampled 100 times to 5,000 TCRs, after which Renyi diversity was computed with the R vegan package. CDR3 similarity networks were constructed using string-kernel similarity of amino acid triplets, with links drawn between CDR3s whose pairwise similarity was above 0.82. TCRdb passed the public sequencing reads through fastp at Q25 and MiXCR, retaining productive beta sequences. Rows with a matching CDR3 protein are joined into one entry that keeps the most common DNA and genes. V and J calls and clone size were set by TCRdb, not the authors. Recorded for this sample are fewer than 100,000 distinct CDR3 sequences; roughly a fifth of them occurred a single time. The ten top clones hold just over 20% of the sample.

Interpreted using the paper, the time point label stands for: blood at routine non-recurrence follow-up after resection. TCR sequencing used whole RNA extracted from tumor and nontumor lung tissue, or from cryopreserved PBMC samples, without cell sorting. Patients were selected for TCR sequencing only if sufficient RNA was available from at least two tumor regions. Broader findings and caveats from the paper: Confirming at a functional level the hypothesis that regional TCRs recognize regional mutations was considered to require additional single-cell paired TCR alpha and beta sequencing. Only about 15 patients were included in comparisons of baseline and follow-up blood repertoires. Ubiquitous expanded tumor TCRs were detected in blood more often at tumor resection than at routine follow-up.

Comment on this clonotype: Its recognized antigen is unknown. No quality values exist for individual bases; no much larger clone is one base distant.

Trimming takes 4 bases off V and 6 bases off J; junction bases not matched to a gene: 8. Spanning cysteine to phenylalanine, the CDR3 consists of 14 amino acids. The entry retains the CDR3 DNA only, 42 bases that are in frame from base 1. From a lookup of the germline V gene, CDR1 and CDR2 are SQVTM and ANQGSEA. The V and J segments used are TRBV29-1 and TRBJ1-5, with 8 middle bases fitting TRBD1. Sample: PBMCs, taken at follow-up. The source is a male donor with early-stage non-small cell lung cancer. The DNA sequence is TGCAGCGTTGGAGAAACAGGGGGGTCTCAGCCCCAGCATTTT. Translation gives CSVGETGGSQPQHF. Outside the CDR3, residues come from the reference TRBV29-1 and TRBJ1-5 proteins, so the full variable domain is: SAVISQKPSRDICQRGTSLTIQCQVDSQVTMMFWYRQQPGQSLTLIATANQGSEATYESGFVIDKFPISRPNLTFSTLTVSNMSPEDSSIYLCSVGETGGSQPQHFGDGTRLSIL.